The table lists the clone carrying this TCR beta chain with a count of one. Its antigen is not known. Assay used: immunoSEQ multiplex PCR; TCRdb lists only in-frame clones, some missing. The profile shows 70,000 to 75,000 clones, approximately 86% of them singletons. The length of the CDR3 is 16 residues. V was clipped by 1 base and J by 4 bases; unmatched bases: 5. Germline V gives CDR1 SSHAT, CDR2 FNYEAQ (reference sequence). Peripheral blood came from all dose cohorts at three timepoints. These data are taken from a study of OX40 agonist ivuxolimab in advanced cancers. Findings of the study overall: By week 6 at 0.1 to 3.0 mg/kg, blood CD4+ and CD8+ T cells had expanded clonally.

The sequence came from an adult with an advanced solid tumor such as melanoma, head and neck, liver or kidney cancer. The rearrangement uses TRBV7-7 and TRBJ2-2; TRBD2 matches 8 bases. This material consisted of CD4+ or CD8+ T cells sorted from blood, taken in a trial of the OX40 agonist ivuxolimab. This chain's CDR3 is CASSLEAGVRTGELFF. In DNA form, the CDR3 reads TGTGCCAGCAGCTTAGAAGCGGGAGTCCGCACCGGGGAGCTGTTTTTT.